This entry features one T cell receptor (beta chain) sequence. What it recognizes is unknown. Without the conserved terminal phenylalanine or tryptophan, this CDR3 likely stems from a read error. These data are taken from a study of shared clonotypes between healthy human individuals. Overall study findings and caveats: How much donors shared clonotypes was expected to be affected by sequencing depth.

For each subset, genomic DNA was distributed in equal portions over several immunoSEQ plates. The unsorted PBMC replicate PCRs were performed with roughly 300 ng DNA, some 32,000 T cell genomes. TCRdb's table, derived via immunoSEQ multiplex PCR, lists solely in-frame clones and lacks some. Of about 460,000 clones listed, 77% are singletons. The specimen was PBMCs. The TCR sequence derives from a woman aged 40 to 55 in good health. Some clones in this sample may be carry-over from other donors' samples.

CDR3 nucleotide sequence: TGTGCCAGCAGCTTAGGTAGCGGGCGATCCTACGAGCAGTACCTC. It yields the protein CASSLGSGRSYEQYL. This rearrangement joins TRBV7-2 to TRBJ2-7, with 7 positions matching TRBD2. V lost 1 base, J lost 1 base, and 4 bases stayed unmatched. Germline values: CDR1 SGHTA, CDR2 FQGNSA. There are 15 residues in the CDR3.